This T cell receptor beta chain is drawn from a study of T-cell reconstitution after alpha-beta-depleted transplantation in children. Preparation of the TCRbeta library used unique molecular identifiers. TCRdb ran MiXCR on the PCR reads and lists one entry per CDR3 protein. The sample records about 610,000 distinct CDR3 sequences, about 10% being singletons. This clonotype was detected ten times or more. The sequence was collected from a human donor who donated a stem cell graft to a child with acute myeloid leukemia. This material consisted of PBMCs from the stem cell graft donor, taken from the stem cell graft.

CDR3 sequence: CSALLGGRAYEQYF. The CDR3 bases are TGCAGTGCCTTACTGGGCGGGAGGGCTTACGAGCAGTACTTC. The J gene is TRBJ2-7, the V gene TRBV20-1; 9 nucleotides line up with TRBD2. Trimming at V came to 6 bases and at J to 4 bases, leaving 10 bases not matched to a gene. The germline V gene has CDR1 DFQATT and CDR2 SNEGSKA (reference sequence). CDR3 length: 14 residues.